This TCR beta chain was sequenced during a study of cytomegalovirus exposure and HLA in healthy donors. Study-wide results and caveats: In the approximately 120 validation repertoires, a later analysis found that first-cohort TCR clusters tended to co-occur. The study flagged about 150 TCR beta chains as cytomegalovirus-associated. A classifier reportedly called cytomegalovirus status with high sensitivity and specificity.

This clone was detected once. Its antigen is as yet unknown. The CDR3 is 11 amino acids. The V gene's germline CDR1 is SNHLY and CDR2 FYNNEI. Trimming removed 6 bases from V and 8 bases from J, with 11 bases in between. Sequencing was performed with immunoSEQ multiplex PCR; in TCRdb, only in-frame clones are kept and a portion is missing. Here the sample spans around 52,000 clones, just over 90% being singletons. The sample consisted of PBMCs. The chain recombines TRBV2 with TRBJ2-7; weak D call: TRBD1 (6 bases). This sequence was found in a young woman in good health and CMV-seronegative. Written as DNA, the CDR3 is TGTGCCAGCAGCATGGGGGCGAAGCAGTACTTC. Protein: CASSMGAKQYF.